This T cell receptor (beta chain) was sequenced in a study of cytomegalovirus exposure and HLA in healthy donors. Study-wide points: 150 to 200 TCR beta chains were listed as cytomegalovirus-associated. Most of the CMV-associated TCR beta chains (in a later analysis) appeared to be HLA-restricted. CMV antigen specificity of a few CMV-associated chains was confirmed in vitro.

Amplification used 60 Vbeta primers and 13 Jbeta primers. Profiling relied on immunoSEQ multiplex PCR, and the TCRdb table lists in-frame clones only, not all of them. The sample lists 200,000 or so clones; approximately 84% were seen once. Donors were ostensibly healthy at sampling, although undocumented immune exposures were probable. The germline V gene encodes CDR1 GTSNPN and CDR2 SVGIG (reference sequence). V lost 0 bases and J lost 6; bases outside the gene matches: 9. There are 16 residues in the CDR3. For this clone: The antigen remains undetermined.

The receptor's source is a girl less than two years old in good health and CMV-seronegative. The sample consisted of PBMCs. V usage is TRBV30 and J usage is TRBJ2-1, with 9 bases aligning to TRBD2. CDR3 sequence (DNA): TGTGCCTGGAGTGTGCGAGGGCGGGAGGGCCCCAATGAGCAGTTCTTC. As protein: CAWSVRGREGPNEQFF.